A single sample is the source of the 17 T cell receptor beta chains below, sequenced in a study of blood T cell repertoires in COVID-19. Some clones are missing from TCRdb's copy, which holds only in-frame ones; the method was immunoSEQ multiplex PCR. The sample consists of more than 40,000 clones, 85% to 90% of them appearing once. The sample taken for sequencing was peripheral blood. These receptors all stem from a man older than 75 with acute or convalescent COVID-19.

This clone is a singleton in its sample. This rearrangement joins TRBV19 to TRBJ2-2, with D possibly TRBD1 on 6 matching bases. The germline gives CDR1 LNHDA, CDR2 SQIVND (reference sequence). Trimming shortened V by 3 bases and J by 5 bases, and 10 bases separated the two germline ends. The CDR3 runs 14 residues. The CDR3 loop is CASSIQGWTGELFF. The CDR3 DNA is TGTGCCAGTAGTATTCAGGGGTGGACCGGGGAGCTGTTTTTT.

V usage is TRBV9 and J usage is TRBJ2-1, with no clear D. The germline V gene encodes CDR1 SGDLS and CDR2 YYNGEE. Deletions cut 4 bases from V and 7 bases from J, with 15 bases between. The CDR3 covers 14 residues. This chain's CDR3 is CASSPPRGENEQFF. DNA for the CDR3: TGTGCCAGCAGCCCTCCCCGAGGCGAGAATGAGCAGTTCTTC.

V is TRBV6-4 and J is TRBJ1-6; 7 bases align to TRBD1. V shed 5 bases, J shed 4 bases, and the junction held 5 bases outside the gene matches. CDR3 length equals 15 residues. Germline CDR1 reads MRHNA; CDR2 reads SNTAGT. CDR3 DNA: TGTGCCAGCAGTCGGGACAGCGGATATAATTCACCCCTCCACTTT. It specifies CASSRDSGYNSPLHF.

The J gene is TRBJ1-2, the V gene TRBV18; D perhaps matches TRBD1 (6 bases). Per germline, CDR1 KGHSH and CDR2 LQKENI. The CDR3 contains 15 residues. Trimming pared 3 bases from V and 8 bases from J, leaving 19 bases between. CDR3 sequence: CASSPLDSPAEGYTF. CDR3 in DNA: TGTGCCAGCTCACCGCTGGACAGTCCTGCGGAGGGCTACACCTTC.

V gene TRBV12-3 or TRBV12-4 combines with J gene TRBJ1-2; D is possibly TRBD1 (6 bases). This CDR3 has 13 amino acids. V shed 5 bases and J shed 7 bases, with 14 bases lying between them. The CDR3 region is CASSLQGRSGYTF. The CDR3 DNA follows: TGTGCCAGCAGTCTACAGGGTCGGAGTGGCTACACCTTC.

The CDR3 DNA follows: TGTGCCAGCAGTTTGGGGGGGAGTCAGCCCCAGCATTTT. Translation: CASSLGGSQPQHF. The chain recombines TRBV12-3 or TRBV12-4 with TRBJ1-5; tentative D call: TRBD1 (5 bases). V was cut by 3 bases and J by 6 bases, with 9 bases left in between. The CDR3 runs to 13 residues.

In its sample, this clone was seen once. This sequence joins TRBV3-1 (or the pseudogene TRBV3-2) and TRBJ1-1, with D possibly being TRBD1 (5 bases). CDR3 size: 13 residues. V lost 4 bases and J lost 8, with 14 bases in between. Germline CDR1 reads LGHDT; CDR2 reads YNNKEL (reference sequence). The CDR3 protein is CASSPESRGEAFF. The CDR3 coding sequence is TGTGCCAGCAGCCCCGAGTCCCGGGGGGAAGCTTTCTTT.

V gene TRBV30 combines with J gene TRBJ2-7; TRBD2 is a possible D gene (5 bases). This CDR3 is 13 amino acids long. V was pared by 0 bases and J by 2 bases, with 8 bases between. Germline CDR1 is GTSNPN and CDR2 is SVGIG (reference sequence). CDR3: CAWSVLGAYEQYF. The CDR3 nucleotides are TGTGCCTGGAGTGTACTAGGCGCCTACGAGCAGTACTTC. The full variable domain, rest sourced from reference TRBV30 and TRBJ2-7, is SQTIHQWPATLVQPVGSPLSLECTVEGTSNPNLYWYRQAAGRGLQLLFYSVGIGQISSEVPQNLSASRPQDRQFILSSKKLLLSDSGFYLCAWSVLGAYEQYFGPGTRLTVT.

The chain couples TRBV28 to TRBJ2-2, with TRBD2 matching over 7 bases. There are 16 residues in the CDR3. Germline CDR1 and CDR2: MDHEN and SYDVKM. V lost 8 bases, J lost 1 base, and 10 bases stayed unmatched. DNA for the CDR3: TGTGCCAGCCGTTCCCCGGCTAGCGGGAACACCGGGGAGCTGTTTTTT. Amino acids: CASRSPASGNTGELFF.

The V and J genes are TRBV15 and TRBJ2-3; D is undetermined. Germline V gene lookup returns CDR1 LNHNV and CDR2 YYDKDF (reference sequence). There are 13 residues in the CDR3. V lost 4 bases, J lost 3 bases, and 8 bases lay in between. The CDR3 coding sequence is TGTGCCACCAGCACAAGCCCGACAGATACGCAGTATTTT. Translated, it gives CATSTSPTDTQYF.

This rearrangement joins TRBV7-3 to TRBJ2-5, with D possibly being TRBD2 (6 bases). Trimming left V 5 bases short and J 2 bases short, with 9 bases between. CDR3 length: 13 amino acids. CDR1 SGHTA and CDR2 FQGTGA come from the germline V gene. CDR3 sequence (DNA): TGTGCCAGCAGCCCAAGCGGGCAAGAGACCCAGTACTTC. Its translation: CASSPSGQETQYF.

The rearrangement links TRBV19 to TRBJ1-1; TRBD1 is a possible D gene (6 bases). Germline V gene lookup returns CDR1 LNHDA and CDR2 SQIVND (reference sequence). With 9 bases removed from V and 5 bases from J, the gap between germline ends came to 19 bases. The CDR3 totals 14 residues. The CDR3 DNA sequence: TGTGCCAGCGTTATTCCGGGACAACGGACTGAAGCTTTCTTT. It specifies CASVIPGQRTEAFF. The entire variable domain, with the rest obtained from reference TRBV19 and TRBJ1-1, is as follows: DGGITQSPKYLFRKEGQNVTLSCEQNLNHDAMYWYRQDPGQGLRLIYYSQIVNDFQKGDIAEGYSVSREKKESFPLTVTSAQKNPTAFYLCASVIPGQRTEAFFGQGTRLTVV.

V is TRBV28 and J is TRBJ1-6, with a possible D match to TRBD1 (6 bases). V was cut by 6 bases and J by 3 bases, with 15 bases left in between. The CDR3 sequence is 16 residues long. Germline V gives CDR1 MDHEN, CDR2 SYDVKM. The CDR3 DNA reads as TGTGCCAGCAGCTCCCCGGACAGAATCTATAATTCACCCCTCCACTTT. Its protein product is CASSSPDRIYNSPLHF.

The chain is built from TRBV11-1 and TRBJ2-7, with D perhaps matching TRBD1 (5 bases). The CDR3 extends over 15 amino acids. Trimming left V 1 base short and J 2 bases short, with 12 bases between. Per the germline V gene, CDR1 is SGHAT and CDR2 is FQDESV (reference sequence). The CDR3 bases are TGTGCCAGCAGCTTAGGGGCCAGGGTGGCCTACGAGCAGTACTTC. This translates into CASSLGARVAYEQYF.

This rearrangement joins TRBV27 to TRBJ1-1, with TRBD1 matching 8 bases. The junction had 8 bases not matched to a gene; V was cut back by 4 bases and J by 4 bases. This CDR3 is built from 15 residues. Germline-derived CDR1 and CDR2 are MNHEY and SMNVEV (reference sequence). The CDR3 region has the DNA TGTGCCAGCAGTTCCTGGACAGGGCTGAGCACTGAAGCTTTCTTT. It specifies CASSSWTGLSTEAFF.

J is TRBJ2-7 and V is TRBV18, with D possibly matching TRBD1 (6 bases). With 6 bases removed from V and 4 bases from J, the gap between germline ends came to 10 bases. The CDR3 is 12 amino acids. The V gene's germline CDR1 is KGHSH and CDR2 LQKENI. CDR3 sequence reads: CASSLDRYEQYF. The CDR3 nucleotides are TGTGCCAGCTCTCTCGACAGGTACGAGCAGTACTTC.

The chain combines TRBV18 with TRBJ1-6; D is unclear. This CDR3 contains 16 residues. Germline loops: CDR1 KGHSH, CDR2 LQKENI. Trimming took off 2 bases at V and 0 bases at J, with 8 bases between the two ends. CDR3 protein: CASSPSGSSYNSPLHF. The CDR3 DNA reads TGTGCCAGCTCACCATCGGGGTCCTCCTATAATTCACCCCTCCACTTT. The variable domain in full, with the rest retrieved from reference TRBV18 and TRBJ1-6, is NAGVMQNPRHLVRRRGQEARLRCSPMKGHSHVYWYRQLPEEGLKFMVYLQKENIIDESGMPKERFSAEFPKEGPSILRIQQVVRGDSAAYFCASSPSGSSYNSPLHFGNGTRLTVT.